This T cell receptor (beta chain) was sequenced during a study of T cells after yellow fever vaccination (dated by TCRdb to about 2019). Study-wide context: The SMART-Seq v4 Ultra Low Input RNA kit was used to prepare libraries from fractions with low cell numbers. To track T-cell clones before and after primary and booster YFV17D yellow fever vaccination, bulk TCR alpha and beta repertoires were sequenced longitudinally. Blood samples were taken at several timepoints before and after primary and secondary immunization, and bulk PBMC replicates and cell subsets were isolated. The cohort comprised two healthy male donors, one aged 18 to 30 and one aged 30 to 39 years. The full study reports these points: Because the study included only two donors, the extent to which the findings can be generalized is limited. Because abundant contaminating clonotypes from the bulk population could be contained in FACS-sorted repertoires, computational filtering was required. Compared with the primary T-cell response, the secondary T-cell response was weaker but faster, peaking on day 5 rather than day 15. A small share of clonotypes occurred in both CD4 and CD8 compartments, likely arising from convergent recombination. After the booster, most of the clones that had expanded following primary vaccination were detected again (just under 97% of CD4 and roughly nine tenths of CD8), which suggests that memory was broadly maintained.

Including the terminal cysteine and phenylalanine, the CDR3 comprises 13 residues. Only the CDR3 region is kept as DNA, spanning 39 bases read in frame from base 1. The trim is 1 base for V and 10 bases for J, with a gap of 16 bases between the germline ends. CDR1 SQVTM and CDR2 ANQGSEA are derived from the germline V gene. TCR cDNA was synthesized by 5'RACE template switching, through which a universal primer site and unique molecular identifiers were introduced. Priming of cDNA synthesis was performed from both the TCR alpha and TCR beta constant segments. Libraries were amplified in two PCR steps, with sample barcodes and sequencing adapters added in the second step. Sequencing of libraries was performed on Illumina HiSeq 2500 (2x100 bp) or NovaSeq (2x150 bp). The published analysis was carried out like this. Reads were demultiplexed and collapsed into UMI consensus sequences with MIGEC, and V(D)J alignment was performed with MiXCR. Clonotypes responding to the vaccine were identified with edgeR on replicate PBMC samples, with the criteria of FDR below 0.01 and a log2 fold change above 5 up to day 15. Each bulk clonotype received a CD4 or CD8 identity based on whether the sequenced CD4 or CD8 repertoire contained that clonotype at higher abundance. Using fastp at Q25 and MiXCR, TCRdb reprocessed the public reads and kept productive beta chains. Rows are combined by CDR3 protein, so each entry shows the most common genes and DNA. TCRdb, not the original authors, processed these V and J calls. Counted in this sample were hundreds of thousands of distinct CDR3 sequences; around an eighth of them appeared once. The ten top clones hold about 16% of the sample.

This clonotype was recorded a few times. No cognate antigen has been identified for it. No qualities accompany the bases; no much larger clone lies one base away. The treatment or condition label here, explained by the study, means: live attenuated yellow fever vaccine strain. At every blood-draw timepoint, two biological replicates of bulk PBMCs were collected. A standard Ficoll-Paque protocol was used to isolate PBMCs from peripheral blood. TriZol was used to extract RNA from bulk PBMCs, CD4 and CD8 fractions, and dextramer-positive and dextramer-negative fractions. The V and J genes are TRBV29-1 and TRBJ1-2; matching of 5 bases hints at TRBD1 as the D gene. This material consisted of PBMCs, taken on the day of the yellow fever booster vaccination. This sequence originates from a man aged 25 to 45 who received the YFV17D yellow fever vaccine. The DNA sequence is as follows: TGCAGCGTTGAAGGGGGGAGAGTAGGACTCTACACCTTC. It codes for CSVEGGRVGLYTF.